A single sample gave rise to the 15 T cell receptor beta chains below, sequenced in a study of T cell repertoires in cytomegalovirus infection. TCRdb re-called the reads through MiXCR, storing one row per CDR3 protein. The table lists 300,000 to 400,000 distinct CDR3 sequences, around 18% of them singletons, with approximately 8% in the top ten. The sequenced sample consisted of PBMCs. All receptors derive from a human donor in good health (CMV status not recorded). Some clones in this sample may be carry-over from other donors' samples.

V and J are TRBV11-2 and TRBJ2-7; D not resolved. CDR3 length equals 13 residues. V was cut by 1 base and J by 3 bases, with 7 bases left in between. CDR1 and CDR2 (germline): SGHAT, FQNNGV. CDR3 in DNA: TGTGCCAGCAGCTTAGGAAGGAACTACGAGCAGTACTTC. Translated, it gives CASSLGRNYEQYF.

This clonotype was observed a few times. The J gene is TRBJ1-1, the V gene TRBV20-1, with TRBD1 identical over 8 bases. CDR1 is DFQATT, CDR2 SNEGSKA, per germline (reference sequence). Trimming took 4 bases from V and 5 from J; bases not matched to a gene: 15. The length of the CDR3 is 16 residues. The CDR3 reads CSATPKGQGRRTEAFF. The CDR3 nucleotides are TGCAGTGCTACCCCTAAAGGACAGGGAAGGCGGACTGAAGCTTTCTTT.

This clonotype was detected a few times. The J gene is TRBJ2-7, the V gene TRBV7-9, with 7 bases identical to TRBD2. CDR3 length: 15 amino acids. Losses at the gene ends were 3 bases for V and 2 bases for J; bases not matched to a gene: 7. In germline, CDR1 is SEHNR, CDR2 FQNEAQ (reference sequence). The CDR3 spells CASSFLGGGTYEQYF. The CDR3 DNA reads TGTGCCAGCAGCTTCCTTGGGGGGGGAACCTACGAGCAGTACTTC.

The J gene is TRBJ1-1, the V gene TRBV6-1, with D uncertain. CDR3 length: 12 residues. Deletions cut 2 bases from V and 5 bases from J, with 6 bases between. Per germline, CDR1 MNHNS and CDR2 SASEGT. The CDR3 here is CASSESKTEAFF. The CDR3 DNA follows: TGTGCCAGCAGTGAAAGTAAGACTGAAGCTTTCTTT.

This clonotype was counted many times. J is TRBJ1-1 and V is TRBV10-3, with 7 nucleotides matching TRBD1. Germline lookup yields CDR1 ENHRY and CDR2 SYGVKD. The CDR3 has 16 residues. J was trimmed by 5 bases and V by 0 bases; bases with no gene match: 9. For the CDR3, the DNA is TGTGCCATCAGTGAGTCGACCAGGGGGTATAGGACTGAAGCTTTCTTT. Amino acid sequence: CAISESTRGYRTEAFF.

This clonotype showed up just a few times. The chain's CDR3 is CASSPLRQAIEAQYF. The CDR3 DNA reads as TGTGCCAGCTCACCACTACGCCAGGCGATCGAGGCCCAGTACTTC. The rearrangement uses TRBV18 and TRBJ2-5; D ambiguous. Deletions cut 1 base from V and 9 bases from J, with 18 bases between. Germline values: CDR1 KGHSH, CDR2 LQKENI. This CDR3 spans 15 amino acids. Variable domain in full (rest from reference TRBV18 and TRBJ2-5): NAGVMQNPRHLVRRRGQEARLRCSPMKGHSHVYWYRQLPEEGLKFMVYLQKENIIDESGMPKERFSAEFPKEGPSILRIQQVVRGDSAAYFCASSPLRQAIEAQYFGPGTRLLVL.

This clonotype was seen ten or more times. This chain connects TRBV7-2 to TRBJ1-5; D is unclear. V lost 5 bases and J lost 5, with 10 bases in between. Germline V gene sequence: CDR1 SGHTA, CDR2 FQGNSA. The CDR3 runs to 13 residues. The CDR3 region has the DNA TGTGCCAGCAGCCCGAGGATAGATCAGCCCCAGCATTTT. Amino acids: CASSPRIDQPQHF. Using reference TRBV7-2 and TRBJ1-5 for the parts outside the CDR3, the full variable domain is GAGVSQSPSNKVTEKGKDVELRCDPISGHTALYWYRQSLGQGLEFLIYFQGNSAPDKSGLPSDRFSAERTGGSVSTLTIQRTQQEDSAVYLCASSPRIDQPQHFGDGTRLSIL.

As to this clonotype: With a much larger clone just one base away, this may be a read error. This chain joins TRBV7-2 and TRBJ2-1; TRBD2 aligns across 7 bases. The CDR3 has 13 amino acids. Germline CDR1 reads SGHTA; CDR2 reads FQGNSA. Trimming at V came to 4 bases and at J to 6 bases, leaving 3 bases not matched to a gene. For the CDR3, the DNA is TGTGCCAGCAGCTCAGGACTAGTCAATGAGCAGTTCTTC. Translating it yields CASSSGLVNEQFF.

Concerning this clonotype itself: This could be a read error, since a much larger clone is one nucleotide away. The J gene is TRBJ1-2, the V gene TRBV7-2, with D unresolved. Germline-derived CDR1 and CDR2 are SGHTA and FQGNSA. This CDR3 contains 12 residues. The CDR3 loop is CGSSLLVKGYTF. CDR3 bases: TGTGGCAGCAGCTTATTAGTTAAAGGCTACACCTTC.

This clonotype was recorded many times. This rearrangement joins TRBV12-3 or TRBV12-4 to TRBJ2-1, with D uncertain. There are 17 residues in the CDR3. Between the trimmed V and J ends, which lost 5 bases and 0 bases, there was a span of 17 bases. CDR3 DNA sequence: TGTGCCAGCAGTCTATACATGACGGAGAGCTCCTACAATGAGCAGTTCTTC. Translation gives CASSLYMTESSYNEQFF.

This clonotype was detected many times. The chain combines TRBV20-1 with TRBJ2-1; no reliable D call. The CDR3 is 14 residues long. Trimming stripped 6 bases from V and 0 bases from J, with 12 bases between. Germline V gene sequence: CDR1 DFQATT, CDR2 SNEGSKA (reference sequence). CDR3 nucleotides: TGCAGTGCCACAGTAGCAGACTCCTACAATGAGCAGTTCTTC. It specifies CSATVADSYNEQFF.

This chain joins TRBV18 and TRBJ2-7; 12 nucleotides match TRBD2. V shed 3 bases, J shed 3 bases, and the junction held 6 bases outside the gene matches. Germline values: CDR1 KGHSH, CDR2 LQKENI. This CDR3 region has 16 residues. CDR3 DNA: TGTGCCAGCTCACCGACTCGGACTAGCGGGATCTACGAGCAGTACTTC. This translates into CASSPTRTSGIYEQYF.

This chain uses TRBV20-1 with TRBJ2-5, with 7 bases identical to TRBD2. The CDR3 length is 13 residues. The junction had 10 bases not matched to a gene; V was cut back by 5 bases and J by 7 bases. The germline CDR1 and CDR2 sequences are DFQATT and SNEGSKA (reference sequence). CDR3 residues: CSASGTIGGTQYF. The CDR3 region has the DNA TGCAGTGCTTCCGGGACTATCGGTGGGACCCAGTACTTC.

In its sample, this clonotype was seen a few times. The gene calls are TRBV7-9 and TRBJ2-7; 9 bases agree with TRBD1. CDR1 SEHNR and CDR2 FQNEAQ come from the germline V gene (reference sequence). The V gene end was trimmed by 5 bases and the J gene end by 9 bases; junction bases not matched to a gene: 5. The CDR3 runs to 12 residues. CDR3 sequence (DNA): TGTGCCAGCAGCCCTGGACAGGGGAGGCAGTACTTC. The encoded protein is CASSPGQGRQYF.

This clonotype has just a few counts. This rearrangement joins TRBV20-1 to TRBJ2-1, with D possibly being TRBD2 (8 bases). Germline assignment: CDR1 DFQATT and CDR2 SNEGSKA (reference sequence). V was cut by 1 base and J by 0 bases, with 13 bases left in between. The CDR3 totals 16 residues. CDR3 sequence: CSARVSGTDSYNEQFF. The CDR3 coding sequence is TGCAGTGCTAGAGTTAGCGGGACAGACTCCTACAATGAGCAGTTCTTC.